What follows describes a single TCR beta chain. The data stem from a study of blood T cell repertoires in COVID-19. Study background: Both acute and convalescent COVID-19 samples were obtained from the United States, Italy and Spain. From T cells, B-cell-depleted T cells, or PBMCs came the material, which was cDNA or gDNA.

This CDR3 has 14 residues. CDR1 and CDR2 from the germline V gene are LNHDA and SQIVND (reference sequence). Trimming left V 7 bases short and J 2 bases short, with 13 bases between. The authors' processing: Counts of nucleated cells, estimated from reference gene primer amplification, were obtained. TCRdb keeps only in-frame clones here, not all; method: immunoSEQ multiplex PCR. D and trimming were read from the DNA, whereas the V and J calls and clone size are those reported in that table. The sample lists a few hundred thousand clones, more than 65% occurring once. V usage is TRBV19 and J usage is TRBJ2-3; D is possibly TRBD2 (5 bases). This clonotype was obtained from a woman in her 40s who had recovered from COVID-19. The sample consisted of peripheral blood. In DNA, the CDR3 is TGTGCCAGTAAACGAGGGATCAACACAGATACGCAGTATTTT. It translates to CASKRGINTDTQYF.